A single T cell receptor (beta chain) is shown here with its context. The data derive from a study of cytomegalovirus exposure and HLA in healthy donors. The PCR had 60 Vbeta and 13 Jbeta primers. The repertoire was sequenced with immunoSEQ multiplex PCR; TCRdb's copy has only in-frame clones and lacks some. Among over 100,000 clones listed, approximately 78% were seen once. CDR3 length equals 18 residues. Trimming at V came to 1 base and at J to 2 bases, leaving 11 bases not matched to a gene. Germline-derived CDR1 and CDR2 are SGHNT and YYREEE (reference sequence). The chain employs TRBV5-4 and TRBJ1-2; 10 bases fit TRBD1. The sample was PBMCs. The source of this sequence is a woman in her thirties in good health and CMV-seropositive. The CDR3 nucleotides read TGTGCCAGCAGCTTGTGGGGACAGGGGACTCCCAAAAACTATGGCTACACCTTC. It codes for CASSLWGQGTPKNYGYTF.